This T cell receptor (beta chain) was observed in a study of cytomegalovirus exposure and HLA in healthy donors. Study results and limitations: In a later analysis, at a false discovery rate of 0.05, 17,000 or so TCR beta sequences were associated with HLA alleles. Researchers reported from a later analysis that most CMV-associated TCR beta chains appeared HLA-restricted.

Primers: 60 Vbeta forward and 13 Jbeta reverse. Generated by immunoSEQ multiplex PCR, the TCRdb table keeps only in-frame clones and is missing some. The data contain approximately 140,000 clones, under 80% of them singletons. Remarks on this clone: Its target is unknown.

Germline CDR1 is MNHEY and CDR2 is SMNVEV (reference sequence). V lost 2 bases, J lost 4 bases, and 11 bases lay in between. The CDR3 is 14 residues long. This rearrangement joins TRBV27 to TRBJ2-5, with D possibly TRBD1 on 5 matching bases. Source material: PBMCs. The source is a male donor in good health and CMV-seronegative. The CDR3 sequence is CASSLATRGETQYF. Written as DNA, the CDR3 is TGTGCCAGCAGTTTAGCCACAAGGGGAGAGACCCAGTACTTC.